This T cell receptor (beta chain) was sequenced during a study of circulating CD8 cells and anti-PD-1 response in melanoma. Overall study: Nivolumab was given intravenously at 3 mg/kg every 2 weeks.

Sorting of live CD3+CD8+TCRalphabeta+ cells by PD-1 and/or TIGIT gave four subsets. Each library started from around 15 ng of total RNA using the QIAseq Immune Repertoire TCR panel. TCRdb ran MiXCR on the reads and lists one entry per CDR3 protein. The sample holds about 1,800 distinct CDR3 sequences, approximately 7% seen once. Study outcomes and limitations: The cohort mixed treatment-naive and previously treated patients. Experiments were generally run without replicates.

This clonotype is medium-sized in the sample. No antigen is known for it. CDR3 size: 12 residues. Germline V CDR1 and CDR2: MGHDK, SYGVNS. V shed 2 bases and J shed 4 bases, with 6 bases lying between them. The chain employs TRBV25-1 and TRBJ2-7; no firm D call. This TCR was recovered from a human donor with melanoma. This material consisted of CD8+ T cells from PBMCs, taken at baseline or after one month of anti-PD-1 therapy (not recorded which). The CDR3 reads CASSEVSYEQYF. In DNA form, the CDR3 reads TGTGCCAGCAGTGAAGTCAGTTACGAGCAGTACTTC.